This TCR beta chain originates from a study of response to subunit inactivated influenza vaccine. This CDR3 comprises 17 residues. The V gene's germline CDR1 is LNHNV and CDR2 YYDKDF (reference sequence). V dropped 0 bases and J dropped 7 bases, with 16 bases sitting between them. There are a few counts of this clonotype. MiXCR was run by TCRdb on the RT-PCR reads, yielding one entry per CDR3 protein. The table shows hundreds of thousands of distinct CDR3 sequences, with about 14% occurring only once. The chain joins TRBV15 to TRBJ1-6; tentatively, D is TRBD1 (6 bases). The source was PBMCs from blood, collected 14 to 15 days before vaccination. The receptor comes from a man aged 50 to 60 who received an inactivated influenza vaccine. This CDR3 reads CATSRDRGGEGNSPLHF. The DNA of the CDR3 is TGTGCCACCAGCAGAGATAGAGGGGGAGAGGGAAATTCACCCCTCCACTTT.